The 9 T cell receptor beta chains below all came from one sample that was sequenced in a study of cytomegalovirus exposure and HLA in healthy donors. This PCR relied on a set of 60 Vbeta primers and 13 Jbeta primers. Here immunoSEQ multiplex PCR was the method, and the copy in TCRdb shows in-frame clones only, minus some. The sample holds about 210,000 clones, 75% to 80% seen once. Sequencing was done on a sample of PBMCs. The origin of the receptors is a male donor in good health and CMV-seronegative.

V usage is TRBV7-2 and J usage is TRBJ2-7, with D possibly being TRBD2 (5 bases). Trimming stripped 1 base from V and 0 bases from J, with 13 bases between. The CDR3 covers 16 residues. Germline assignment: CDR1 SGHTA and CDR2 FQGNSA. The CDR3 sequence: CASSLDSSFSSYEQYF. As DNA, the CDR3 is TGTGCCAGCAGCTTAGATTCTAGCTTTAGCTCCTACGAGCAGTACTTC.

The J gene is TRBJ2-7, the V gene TRBV18; D possibly corresponds to TRBD1 (8 bases). The germline V and J ends were trimmed by 2 bases and 1 base, with 15 bases remaining between them. The CDR3 length is 16 residues. Germline values: CDR1 KGHSH, CDR2 LQKENI. CDR3 DNA sequence: TGTGCCAGCTCACCATGGGGGGGGACAGGATCCTACGAGCAGTACTTC. It specifies CASSPWGGTGSYEQYF.

The J gene is TRBJ1-4, the V gene TRBV6-5, with D hard to call. CDR1 and CDR2 from the germline V gene are MNHEY and SVGAGI. CDR3 length: 15 amino acids. Trimming cost V 2 bases and J 5 bases, with 12 bases left between them. In nucleotides, the CDR3 is TGTGCCAGCAGTTACAGACAACTTCCCAATGAAAAACTGTTTTTT. It is translated as CASSYRQLPNEKLFF.

V is TRBV11-2 and J is TRBJ2-7, with D maybe TRBD2 (7 bases). The V gene's germline CDR1 is SGHAT and CDR2 FQNNGV. CDR3 length equals 18 residues. V lost 5 bases and J lost 2, with 25 bases in between. The CDR3 reads CASSLTGTLAGETYEQYF. As DNA, the CDR3 is TGTGCCAGCAGCCTAACAGGGACTCTCGCGGGGGAGACCTACGAGCAGTACTTC.

This clone came up once. Written as DNA, the CDR3 is TGTGCCAGCAGTTTGAGATTAGGGGGCTCAGTCCCCTACGAGCAGTACTTC. Translated: CASSLRLGGSVPYEQYF. The V call is TRBV28, the J call TRBJ2-7; TRBD1 matches 7 bases. After removal of 3 bases from V and 2 bases from J, the junction contained 13 bases not matched to a gene. Germline V gene lookup returns CDR1 MDHEN and CDR2 SYDVKM. The CDR3 has 17 amino acids.

The chain recombines TRBV5-4 with TRBJ2-7, with D maybe TRBD1 (6 bases). The germline V gene has CDR1 SGHNT and CDR2 YYREEE (reference sequence). The germline V and J ends were trimmed by 0 bases and 2 bases, with 9 bases remaining between them. The CDR3 is made up of 14 amino acids. The CDR3 sequence: CASSLVRGTYEQYF. The CDR3 region has the DNA TGTGCCAGCAGCTTGGTCAGGGGCACCTACGAGCAGTACTTC.

This clone showed up just once. The chain employs TRBV7-8 and TRBJ1-3; tentative D call: TRBD1 (6 bases). This CDR3 spans 15 amino acids. The ends were cut back, 1 base at V and 9 bases at J, with 16 bases in the middle. Germline V gene sequence: CDR1 SGHVS, CDR2 FQNEAQ. CDR3 sequence (DNA): TGTGCCAGCAGCTTAGAGGCGCCGGACAGAACCACCATATATTTT. Translated: CASSLEAPDRTTIYF.

The genes are TRBV7-8 and TRBJ1-2, with a tentative D call TRBD1 (5 bases). The CDR3 length is 14 residues. Trimming shortened V by 5 bases and J by 7 bases, and 17 bases separated the two germline ends. The germline gives CDR1 SGHVS, CDR2 FQNEAQ. Here the CDR3 reads CASSPGGEPSGYTF. The CDR3 DNA reads as TGTGCCAGCAGCCCGGGGGGTGAGCCAAGTGGCTACACCTTC.

The V gene is TRBV10-3, the J gene TRBJ2-2; D perhaps matches TRBD2 (5 bases). The germline V and J ends were trimmed by 8 bases and 0 bases, with 10 bases remaining between them. Germline V gives CDR1 ENHRY, CDR2 SYGVKD. The CDR3 extends over 14 amino acids. The chain's CDR3 is CAIGRGTNTGELFF. For the CDR3, the DNA is TGTGCCATCGGGAGAGGGACGAACACCGGGGAGCTGTTTTTT.